The 17 T cell receptor beta chains listed next were all sequenced from one sample in a study of early stage breast cancer tumors. The data were produced by immunoSEQ multiplex PCR, yet TCRdb's version contains in-frame clones alone and is incomplete. This table has about 51,000 clones, around 78% appearing once. The material sequenced was blood. The receptors here all came from a person aged 35 to 50 with breast cancer.

This clone was detected only a few times. For the CDR3, the DNA is TGTGCCAGCAGCTTTACGACAGCAGGGGATACGCAGTATTTT. Amino acid sequence: CASSFTTAGDTQYF. The chain links TRBV5-6 to TRBJ2-3; D might be TRBD1 (5 bases). Trimming left V 2 bases short and J 6 bases short, with 13 bases between. The CDR3 is made up of 14 amino acids. Germline CDR1 SGHDT, CDR2 YYEEEE.

The V and J genes are TRBV30 and TRBJ1-1; D perhaps matches TRBD1 (5 bases). This CDR3 comprises 13 residues. The ends were cut back, 8 bases at V and 1 base at J, with 14 bases in the middle. Germline lookup yields CDR1 GTSNPN and CDR2 SVGIG (reference sequence). The CDR3 region has the DNA TGTGCCCGAACTGACAGCCAGAACACTGAAGCTTTCTTT. Protein product: CARTDSQNTEAFF.

The chain employs TRBV4-2 and TRBJ2-3; no clear D gene. Germline CDR1 and CDR2: LGHNA and YNFKEQ. V lost 0 bases and J lost 6, with 7 bases in between. The CDR3 is 13 residues long. The CDR3 reads CASSQDLEDTQYF. DNA of the CDR3: TGTGCCAGCAGCCAAGATTTGGAGGATACGCAGTATTTT.

This chain joins TRBV5-4 and TRBJ2-1; 12 bases agree with TRBD2. Per germline, CDR1 SGHNT and CDR2 YYREEE (reference sequence). The CDR3 has 16 amino acids. J was trimmed by 7 bases and V by 4 bases; bases with no gene match: 9. Written as DNA, the CDR3 is TGTGCCAGCAGCATCCGGACTAGCGGGATATTGAATGAGCAGTTCTTC. Its protein is CASSIRTSGILNEQFF.

This clone was seen once. The chain employs TRBV15 and TRBJ1-3, with D perhaps TRBD1 (5 bases). The CDR3 is made up of 14 amino acids. The V gene lost 6 bases and the J gene lost 4 bases, with 13 bases spanning the gap. Germline CDR1 is LNHNV and CDR2 is YYDKDF (reference sequence). The DNA of the CDR3 is TGTGCCACCAGTATAGACAGAGCCGGAAACACCATATATTTT. As protein: CATSIDRAGNTIYF.

The chain employs TRBV6-1 and TRBJ1-5; no clear D. The CDR3 extends over 13 amino acids. From germline, CDR1 is MNHNS and CDR2 SASEGT. Trimming cost V 0 bases and J 5 bases, with 5 bases left between them. CDR3 residues: CASSEAADQPQHF. For the CDR3, the DNA is TGTGCCAGCAGTGAAGCGGCGGATCAGCCCCAGCATTTT.

The rearrangement joins TRBV27 to TRBJ2-5; no reliable D call. Between the trimmed V and J ends, which lost 8 bases and 8 bases, there was a span of 18 bases. This CDR3 contains 13 residues. CDR1 and CDR2 from the germline V gene are MNHEY and SMNVEV (reference sequence). The CDR3 DNA follows: TGTGCCAGCCGGATTACGGGCTCCCCCACCCAGTACTTC. This gives the protein CASRITGSPTQYF.

CDR3 nucleotides: TGCGCCAGCAGTGAGTCGTCTAGCGGCAACCAAGAGACCCAGTACTTC. This codes for CASSESSSGNQETQYF. The V call is TRBV10-1, the J call TRBJ2-5; 7 nucleotides match TRBD2. Per germline, CDR1 WNHNN and CDR2 SYGVQD (reference sequence). The CDR3 covers 16 residues. The ends lost 0 bases at V and 0 bases at J; junction bases unmatched: 4.

The chain joins TRBV29-1 to TRBJ1-3, with TRBD1 matching over 7 bases. The ends lost 2 bases at V and 3 bases at J; junction bases unmatched: 7. CDR1 and CDR2 (germline): SQVTM, ANQGSEA. There are 15 residues in the CDR3. CDR3 amino acids: CSVERNRGSGNTIYF. The CDR3 region has the DNA TGCAGCGTTGAAAGGAACAGGGGAAGTGGAAACACCATATATTTT.

The gene calls are TRBV5-6 and TRBJ1-3; D perhaps matches TRBD1 (5 bases). Germline CDR1 is SGHDT and CDR2 is YYEEEE. V lost 5 bases and J 4 bases, leaving 10 bases between the germline ends. The CDR3 is made up of 13 amino acids. This chain's CDR3 is CASRGAGGNTIYF. In DNA, the CDR3 is TGTGCCAGCAGAGGGGCAGGGGGAAACACCATATATTTT.

J is TRBJ2-1 and V is TRBV6-1, with 11 positions matching TRBD2. Unmatched junction bases numbered 10, after V lost 8 bases and J lost 7 bases. CDR1 and CDR2 (germline): MNHNS, SASEGT. The CDR3 consists of 15 residues. The CDR3 sequence is CASDATSGSGNEQFF. The CDR3 coding sequence is TGTGCCAGCGACGCCACTAGCGGGAGTGGGAATGAGCAGTTCTTC.

This clone was detected only a few times. The V and J genes are TRBV19 and TRBJ2-3, with TRBD2 matching over 14 bases. Germline CDR1 LNHDA, CDR2 SQIVND (reference sequence). CDR3 length: 14 residues. After removal of 6 bases from V and 4 bases from J, the junction contained 0 bases not matched to a gene. The CDR3 DNA reads as TGTGCCAGTAGGGGACTAGCGGGAGCAGATACGCAGTATTTT. This sequence encodes CASRGLAGADTQYF.

The table lists this clone with a few counts. V is TRBV7-9 and J is TRBJ2-1, with D hard to call. In germline, CDR1 is SEHNR, CDR2 FQNEAQ (reference sequence). The CDR3 has 14 residues. V lost 5 bases and J lost 8, with 16 bases in between. The CDR3 nucleotides are TGTGCCAGCAGCCCCCGAGCGCGATCCTATGAGCAGTTCTTC. Translation gives CASSPRARSYEQFF.

This clone was counted a single time. V gene TRBV29-1 combines with J gene TRBJ1-2; a weak D match, TRBD1 (5 bases). The germline V gene encodes CDR1 SQVTM and CDR2 ANQGSEA. The V end lost 3 bases, the J end lost 4 bases, and 12 bases lay between the germline ends. The CDR3 consists of 13 residues. CDR3 protein: CSVDMGLLYGYTF. DNA for the CDR3: TGCAGCGTTGATATGGGACTTCTCTATGGCTACACCTTC.

The rearrangement links TRBV5-8 to TRBJ2-1; the match to TRBD2 covers 9 bases. This CDR3 is 16 amino acids long. J gave up 8 bases and V 4 bases, and 13 bases lay outside the gene matches. CDR1 and CDR2 (germline): SGHTS, YDEGEE. The CDR3 coding sequence is TGTGCCAGCAGCCCCGCCGGGACTAGCTGGGGGGATGAGCAGTTCTTC. Protein product: CASSPAGTSWGDEQFF. The full variable domain, its missing parts supplied by reference TRBV5-8 and TRBJ2-1, is EAGVTQSPTHLIKTRGQQATLRCSPISGHTSVYWYQQALGLGLQFLLWYDEGEERNRGNFPPRFSGRQFPNYSSELNVNALELEDSALYLCASSPAGTSWGDEQFFGPGTRLTVL.

By share, this clone ranks as medium-sized (0.01 to 0.1%). The chain couples TRBV28 to TRBJ2-7, with D possibly being TRBD1 (5 bases). V lost 5 bases and J 3 bases, leaving 23 bases between the germline ends. Germline CDR1 and CDR2: MDHEN and SYDVKM. The CDR3 consists of 17 residues. The CDR3 nucleotides read TGTGCCAGCAGTCCAACCTCCTCGGACATCTTAGACTACGAGCAGTACTTC. Its protein is CASSPTSSDILDYEQYF.

The V and J genes are TRBV5-5 and TRBJ2-2, with D possibly matching TRBD2 (5 bases). This CDR3 comprises 17 residues. Trimming removed 1 base at V and 6 bases at J, with 19 bases between. Germline lookup yields CDR1 SGHKS and CDR2 YYEKEE (reference sequence). The CDR3 DNA sequence: TGTGCCAGCAGCTTGTATCGGGGAGAGGGCAGTCCCGGGGAGCTGTTTTTT. Encoded protein: CASSLYRGEGSPGELFF.